This is a list of T cell receptor beta chains from one sample in a study of blood T cells in healthy people across ages. MiXCR, run by TCRdb on the 5' RACE reads, gives a single entry per CDR3 protein. The repertoire holds approximately 900,000 distinct CDR3 sequences, with about 44% as singletons. Sequenced material: blood. Receptor source: a man under 40 in good health. Both conserved end residues are part of each CDR3. A D gene is named only where the DNA matches it firmly. Rows give clone size only sometimes, using once, few, many, or a class for an expanded clone.

V gene	D gene	J gene	clone size	CDR3 DNA	CDR3 protein
TRBV4-1	TRBD1	TRBJ2-1	-	TGCGCCAGCAGCCCCGGGACAGGGACTGGAGGTGAGCAGTTCTTC	CASSPGTGTGGEQFF
TRBV5-1	TRBD1	TRBJ1-2	-	TGCGCCAGCAGCTTGCCGGGACAGAGCACCTATGGCTACACCTTC	CASSLPGQSTYGYTF
TRBV6-5	-	TRBJ1-2	few	TGTGCCAGCAGCCCTTACCCGGGGGAAGTCTATGGCTACACCTTC	CASSPYPGEVYGYTF
TRBV5-1	-	TRBJ2-2	-	TGCGCCAGCACCCTCCCAGGGGCCGGGGAGCTGTTTTTT	CASTLPGAGELFF
TRBV29-1	-	TRBJ2-5	-	TGCAGCGTTGAAGGTGTCAGAAGGACAACGCAAGAGACCCAGTACTTC	CSVEGVRRTTQETQYF
TRBV5-6	-	TRBJ1-2	-	TGTGCCAGCAGCTTAGGGTTTCATGGCTACACCTTC	CASSLGFHGYTF
TRBV5-1	-	TRBJ2-2	-	TGCGCCAGCAGCTTGGCCAGAGATAGGGTGGGGAACACCGGGGAGCTGTTTTTT	CASSLARDRVGNTGELFF
TRBV29-1	-	TRBJ2-7	-	TGCAGCGTTTTTGGGGACTCCTACGAGCAGTACTTC	CSVFGDSYEQYF
TRBV5-1	-	TRBJ1-5	-	TGCGCCAGCAGCTTGGGCCAGTCCGATCAGCCCCAGCATTTT	CASSLGQSDQPQHF
TRBV6-2/TRBV6-3	-	TRBJ2-7	-	TGTGCCAGCAGCAATTGGGACCGTGGCACCTACGAGCAGTACTTC	CASSNWDRGTYEQYF
TRBV5-1	TRBD2	TRBJ2-7	once	TGCGCCAGCAGCCAAATGACTAGCGGGGGCCACGAGCAGTACTTC	CASSQMTSGGHEQYF
TRBV4-2	-	TRBJ2-1	-	TGTACCAGCAGCCAAGAAGGCAGACGGGGTTACTCCTACAATGAGCAGTTCTTC	CTSSQEGRRGYSYNEQFF
TRBV24-1	TRBD1	TRBJ1-6	few	TGTGCCACCGAGAGGGACAGGGAAGATTCACCCCTCCACTTT	CATERDREDSPLHF
TRBV20-1	-	TRBJ1-4	-	TGCAGTGCAAGCTCAGAAGGGGGGTCTAATGAAAAACTGTTTTTT	CSASSEGGSNEKLFF
TRBV7-2	-	TRBJ2-4	few	TGTGCCAGCAGTCTAGGGGGATTACTAGCCAAAAACATTCAGTACTTC	CASSLGGLLAKNIQYF
TRBV4-1	TRBD1	TRBJ1-5	-	TGCGCCAGCAGCCAGGCCTCCGGACAGGGGTATGATCAGCCCCAGCATTTT	CASSQASGQGYDQPQHF
TRBV6-1	-	TRBJ2-5	-	TGTGCCAGCAGTGATAAAGTGGGGGCGTGGGAGACCCAGTACTTC	CASSDKVGAWETQYF
TRBV6-1	TRBD2	TRBJ2-5	few	TGTGCCAGCATCTTTGTAGCGGGGGGGAAAGAGACCCAGTACTTC	CASIFVAGGKETQYF
TRBV12-3/TRBV12-4	-	TRBJ1-5	-	TGTGCCAGCAGTTTAGGGGAAGAGCCCCAGCATTTT	CASSLGEEPQHF
TRBV6-2/TRBV6-3	-	TRBJ2-2	once	TGTGCCAGCAGCGGCGACAGGATCACCGGGGAGCTGTTTTTT	CASSGDRITGELFF
TRBV2	TRBD1	TRBJ2-3	-	TGTGCCAGCAGAGAACAGGGGGCCTCTAGCACAGATACGCAGTATTTT	CASREQGASSTDTQYF
TRBV7-9	-	TRBJ1-2	few	TGTGCCAGCAGCTTAGCCGCCTCGAGGGTTGGAGACTATGGCTACACCTTC	CASSLAASRVGDYGYTF
TRBV28	-	TRBJ1-2	-	TGTGCCAGCAGCCTGCGGGTCGGGTGGAGCTATGGCTACACCTTC	CASSLRVGWSYGYTF
TRBV10-3	TRBD1	TRBJ2-7	few	TGTGCCATATCGACAGGGACGTTCTACGAGCAGTACTTC	CAISTGTFYEQYF
TRBV30	-	TRBJ2-3	few	TGTGCCTGGAGTGTAACTAGCAGCACAGATACGCAGTATTTT	CAWSVTSSTDTQYF
TRBV10-3	-	TRBJ1-3	-	TGTGCCATCAGTGACCCAGGAGGGAGGGCCTCTGGAAACACCATATATTTT	CAISDPGGRASGNTIYF
TRBV5-1	-	TRBJ2-1	-	TGCGCCAGCAAAATACGATCGTATGAGCAGTTCTTC	CASKIRSYEQFF
TRBV25-1	-	TRBJ2-3	-	TGTGCCAGCATGAGGGGCTACACAGATACGCAGTATTTT	CASMRGYTDTQYF